These 5 T cell receptor beta chains share one sample of origin, sequenced in a study of OX40 agonist ivuxolimab in advanced cancers. This table comes from immunoSEQ multiplex PCR, and its TCRdb copy is limited to in-frame clones, with some not included. The sample carries roughly 72,000 clones, nearly 90% recorded once. This specimen was CD4+ or CD8+ T cells sorted from blood, taken in a trial of the OX40 agonist ivuxolimab. All receptors derive from an adult with an advanced solid tumor such as melanoma, head and neck, liver or kidney cancer.

The rearrangement links TRBV9 to TRBJ2-7; 8 positions agree with TRBD2. The CDR3 has 14 residues. CDR1 is SGDLS and CDR2 is YYNGEE in the germline V gene. The ends lost 1 base at V and 1 base at J; junction bases unmatched: 1. As DNA, the CDR3 is TGTGCCAGCAGCGTAACTAGCGGATCCTACGAGCAGTACTTC. Amino acids: CASSVTSGSYEQYF. Full variable domain (remainder filled in from reference TRBV9 and TRBJ2-7): DSGVTQTPKHLITATGQRVTLRCSPRSGDLSVYWYQQSLDQGLQFLIQYYNGEERAKGNILERFSAQQFPDLHSELNLSSLELGDSALYFCASSVTSGSYEQYFGPGTRLTVT.

The CDR3 sequence: CASSLSSGYEQYF. CDR3 DNA: TGTGCCAGCAGTCTCAGTAGTGGCTACGAGCAGTACTTC. This chain links TRBV2 with TRBJ2-7; no clear D gene. This CDR3 has 13 amino acids. CDR1 and CDR2 (germline): SNHLY, FYNNEI. Trimming shortened V by 5 bases and J by 3 bases, and 11 bases separated the two germline ends.

This chain connects TRBV2 to TRBJ2-7; 9 bases are a match to TRBD1. Trimming cost V 9 bases and J 1 base; bases outside gene matches: 7. Germline loops: CDR1 SNHLY, CDR2 FYNNEI. This CDR3 region has 14 residues. The CDR3 coding sequence is TGTGCCAGTCTACCGGGACAGGGATCCTACGAGCAGTACTTC. It is translated as CASLPGQGSYEQYF.

This clone was observed once. J is TRBJ2-6 and V is TRBV9, with D uncertain. Germline V gene lookup returns CDR1 SGDLS and CDR2 YYNGEE. The CDR3 is 15 amino acids. With 2 bases removed from V and 1 base from J, the gap between germline ends came to 7 bases. This CDR3 reads CASSVRESGANVLTF. In DNA, the CDR3 is TGTGCCAGCAGCGTCCGCGAATCTGGGGCCAACGTCCTGACTTTC.

The chain combines TRBV5-1 with TRBJ1-4; maybe TRBD1 (6 bases). Germline V gives CDR1 SGHRS, CDR2 YFSETQ. Deletions cut 4 bases from V and 6 bases from J, with 13 bases between. The CDR3 has 14 amino acids. The CDR3 nucleotides read TGCGCCAGCAGCAAACAGGGAACGGATGAAAAACTGTTTTTT. The encoded protein is CASSKQGTDEKLFF.